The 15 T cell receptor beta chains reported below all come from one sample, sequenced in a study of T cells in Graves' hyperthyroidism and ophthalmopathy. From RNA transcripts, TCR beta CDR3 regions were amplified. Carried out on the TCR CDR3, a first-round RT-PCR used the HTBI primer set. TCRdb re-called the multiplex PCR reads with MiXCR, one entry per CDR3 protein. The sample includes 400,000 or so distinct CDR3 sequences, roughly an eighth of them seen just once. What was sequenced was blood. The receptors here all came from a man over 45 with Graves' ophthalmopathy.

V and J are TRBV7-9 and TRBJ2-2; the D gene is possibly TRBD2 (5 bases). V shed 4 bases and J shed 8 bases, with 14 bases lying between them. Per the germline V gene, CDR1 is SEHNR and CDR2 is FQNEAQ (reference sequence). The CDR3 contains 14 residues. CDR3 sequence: CASSSREVDGELFF. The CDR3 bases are TGTGCCAGCAGCTCCCGGGAAGTGGATGGGGAGCTGTTTTTT. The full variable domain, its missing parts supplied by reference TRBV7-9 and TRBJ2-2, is DTGVSQNPRHKITKRGQNVTFRCDPISEHNRLYWYRQTLGQGPEFLTYFQNEAQLEKSRLLSDRFSAERPKGSFSTLEIQRTEQGDSAMYLCASSSREVDGELFFGEGSRLTVL.

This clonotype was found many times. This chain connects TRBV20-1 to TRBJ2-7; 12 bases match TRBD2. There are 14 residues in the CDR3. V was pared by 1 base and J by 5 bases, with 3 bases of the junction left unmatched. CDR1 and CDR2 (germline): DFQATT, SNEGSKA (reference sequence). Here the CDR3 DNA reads TGCAGTGCTAGAGCCACTAGCGGGAGGCACGAGCAGTACTTC. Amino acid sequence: CSARATSGRHEQYF.

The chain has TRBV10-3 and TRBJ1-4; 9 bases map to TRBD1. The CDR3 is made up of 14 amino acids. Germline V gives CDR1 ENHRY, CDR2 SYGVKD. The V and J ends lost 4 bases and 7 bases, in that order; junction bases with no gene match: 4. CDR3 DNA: TGTGCCATCAGTGGGGACAGGGATAGTGAAAAACTGTTTTTT. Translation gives CAISGDRDSEKLFF.

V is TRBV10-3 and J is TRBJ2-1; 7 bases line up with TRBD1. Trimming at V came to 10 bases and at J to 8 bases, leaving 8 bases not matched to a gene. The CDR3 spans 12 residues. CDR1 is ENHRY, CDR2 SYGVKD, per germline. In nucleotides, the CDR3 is TGTGCCAGCAACAGGGGTAGGGATGAGCAGTTCTTC. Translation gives CASNRGRDEQFF.

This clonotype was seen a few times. The CDR3: CASSPGQTDYGYTF. For the CDR3, the DNA is TGTGCCAGCTCACCAGGACAGACGGATTATGGCTACACCTTC. The chain is built from TRBV18 and TRBJ1-2; TRBD1 is a possible D gene (6 bases). Germline V gene sequence: CDR1 KGHSH, CDR2 LQKENI. This CDR3 region has 14 residues. Trimming removed 2 bases at V and 5 bases at J, with 12 bases between. The full variable domain, in which reference TRBV18 and TRBJ1-2 provide the parts outside the CDR3, is NAGVMQNPRHLVRRRGQEARLRCSPMKGHSHVYWYRQLPEEGLKFMVYLQKENIIDESGMPKERFSAEFPKEGPSILRIQQVVRGDSAAYFCASSPGQTDYGYTFGSGTRLTVV.

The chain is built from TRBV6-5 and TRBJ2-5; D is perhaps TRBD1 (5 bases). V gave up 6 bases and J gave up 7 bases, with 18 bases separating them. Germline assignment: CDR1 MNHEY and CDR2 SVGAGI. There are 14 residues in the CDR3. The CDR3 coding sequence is TGTGCCAGCAGCACACTCAAAACTCAGGGGACCCAGTACTTC. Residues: CASSTLKTQGTQYF.

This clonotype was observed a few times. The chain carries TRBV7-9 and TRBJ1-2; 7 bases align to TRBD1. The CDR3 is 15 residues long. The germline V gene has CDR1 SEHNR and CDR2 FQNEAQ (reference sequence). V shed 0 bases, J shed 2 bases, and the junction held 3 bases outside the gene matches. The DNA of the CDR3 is TGTGCCAGCAGCTTAGCGGGACAGAGAAACTATGGCTACACCTTC. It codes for CASSLAGQRNYGYTF.

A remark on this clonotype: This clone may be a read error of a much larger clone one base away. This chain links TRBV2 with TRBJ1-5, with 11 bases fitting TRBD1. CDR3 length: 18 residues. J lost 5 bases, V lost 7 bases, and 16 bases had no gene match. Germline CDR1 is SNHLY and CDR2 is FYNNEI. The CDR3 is CASTDIGTGGHRDQPQHF. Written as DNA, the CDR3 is TGTGCCAGCACTGATATTGGGACAGGGGGGCATAGGGATCAGCCCCAGCATTTT.

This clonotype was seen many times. The CDR3 spells CASSFSGLDTQYF. CDR3 bases: TGTGCCAGCAGTTTTTCGGGTTTGGATACGCAGTATTTT. The chain couples TRBV27 to TRBJ2-3; D call uncertain. The germline V gene has CDR1 MNHEY and CDR2 SMNVEV (reference sequence). The germline V and J ends were trimmed by 3 bases and 6 bases, with 10 bases remaining between them. The CDR3 is 13 residues long.

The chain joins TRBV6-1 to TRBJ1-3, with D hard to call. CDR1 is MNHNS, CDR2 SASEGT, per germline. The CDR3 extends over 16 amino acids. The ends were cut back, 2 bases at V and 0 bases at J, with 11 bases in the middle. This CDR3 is CASSELTLSSGNTIYF. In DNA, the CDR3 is TGTGCCAGCAGTGAATTAACTCTCTCCTCTGGAAACACCATATATTTT.

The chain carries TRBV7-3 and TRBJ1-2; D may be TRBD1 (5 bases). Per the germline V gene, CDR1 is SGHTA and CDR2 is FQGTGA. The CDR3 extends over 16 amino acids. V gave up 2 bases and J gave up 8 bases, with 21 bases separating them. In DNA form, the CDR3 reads TGTGCCAGCAGCTTATATGGTATTGAGGGGTCCGTCGGCTACACCTTC. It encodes CASSLYGIEGSVGYTF. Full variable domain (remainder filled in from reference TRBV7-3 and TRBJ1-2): GAGVSQTPSNKVTEKGKYVELRCDPISGHTALYWYRQSLGQGPEFLIYFQGTGAADDSGLPNDRFFAVRPEGSVSTLKIQRTERGDSAVYLCASSLYGIEGSVGYTFGSGTRLTVV.

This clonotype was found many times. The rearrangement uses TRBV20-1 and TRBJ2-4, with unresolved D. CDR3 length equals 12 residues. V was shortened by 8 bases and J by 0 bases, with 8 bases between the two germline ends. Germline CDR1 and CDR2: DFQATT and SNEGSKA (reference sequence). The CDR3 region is CSTIVAKNIQYF. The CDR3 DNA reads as TGCAGTACGATTGTAGCCAAAAACATTCAGTACTTC.

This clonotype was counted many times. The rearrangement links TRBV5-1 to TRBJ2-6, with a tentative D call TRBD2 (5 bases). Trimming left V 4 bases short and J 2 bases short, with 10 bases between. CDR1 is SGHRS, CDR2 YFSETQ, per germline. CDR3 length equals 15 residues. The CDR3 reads CASSPPGTGANVLTF. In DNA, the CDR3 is TGCGCCAGCAGCCCTCCCGGGACTGGGGCCAACGTCCTGACTTTC.

The CDR3, as DNA: TGTGCCACCCTCCCGCAGGGGGGAAACTATGGCTACACCTTC. Protein: CATLPQGGNYGYTF. The chain joins TRBV24-1 to TRBJ1-2, with TRBD1 identical over 7 bases. In germline, CDR1 is KGHDR, CDR2 SFDVKD. CDR3 length: 14 residues. The V and J ends lost 9 bases and 2 bases, in that order; junction bases with no gene match: 8.

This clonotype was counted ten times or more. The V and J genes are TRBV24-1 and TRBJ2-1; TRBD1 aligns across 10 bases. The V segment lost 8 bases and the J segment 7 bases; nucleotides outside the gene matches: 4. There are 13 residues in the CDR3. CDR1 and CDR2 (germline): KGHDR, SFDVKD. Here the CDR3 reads CATTGQGWNEQFF. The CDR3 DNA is TGTGCCACCACGGGACAGGGGTGGAATGAGCAGTTCTTC.